What follows are 18 T cell receptor beta chains derived from one specimen sequenced in a study of CD8 T cells in Susac syndrome. With random hexamers, roughly 0.45 to 1 ug RNA was reverse transcribed. Each CDR3 protein gets one entry after TCRdb re-called the immunoSEQ multiplex PCR reads with MiXCR. There are around 280,000 distinct CDR3 sequences in the sample; roughly 81% occur only once, and approximately 0.11% lies in the top ten. The sequencing sample was made of CD8+ T cells from PBMCs. The receptors here all came from a human donor with multiple sclerosis.

Here the CDR3 DNA reads TGCAGTGCTAAAGACACCGGAGCCTCCTACGAGCAGTACTTC. Residues: CSAKDTGASYEQYF. This chain links TRBV20-1 with TRBJ2-7; D is uncertain. Trimming took 4 bases from V and 0 from J, leaving 13 bases between them. The CDR3 is 14 residues long. CDR1 is DFQATT and CDR2 is SNEGSKA in the germline V gene (reference sequence).

The chain joins TRBV30 to TRBJ1-4; D gene unclear. The CDR3 contains 14 residues. V lost 3 bases, J lost 0 bases, and 8 bases lay in between. Germline V gene lookup returns CDR1 GTSNPN and CDR2 SVGIG (reference sequence). This CDR3 is CAWSDITTNEKLFF. The DNA of the CDR3 is TGTGCCTGGAGCGACATTACAACTAATGAAAAACTGTTTTTT.

The gene calls are TRBV6-5 and TRBJ2-5; no definite D call. Per the germline V gene, CDR1 is MNHEY and CDR2 is SVGAGI. The CDR3 covers 12 residues. V lost 0 bases, J lost 6 bases, and 5 bases lay in between. DNA of the CDR3: TGTGCCAGCAGTTACTCGACCCAGACCCAGTACTTC. Protein sequence: CASSYSTQTQYF.

The DNA for the CDR3 is TGTGCCAGCAGCTCACTAACAGGGGTGGGGGCCAACGTCCTGACTTTC. It specifies CASSSLTGVGANVLTF. The chain recombines TRBV7-9 with TRBJ2-6, with 7 bases matching TRBD1. In germline, CDR1 is SEHNR, CDR2 FQNEAQ (reference sequence). V shed 4 bases, J shed 4 bases, and the junction held 7 bases outside the gene matches. The CDR3 contains 16 residues. The entire variable domain, with the rest obtained from reference TRBV7-9 and TRBJ2-6, is as follows: DTGVSQNPRHKITKRGQNVTFRCDPISEHNRLYWYRQTLGQGPEFLTYFQNEAQLEKSRLLSDRFSAERPKGSFSTLEIQRTEQGDSAMYLCASSSLTGVGANVLTFGAGSRLTVL.

This chain links TRBV30 with TRBJ2-7; 7 bases align to TRBD2. CDR1 is GTSNPN, CDR2 SVGIG, per germline (reference sequence). The CDR3 contains 15 residues. J gave up 4 bases and V 3 bases, and 12 bases lay outside the gene matches. The CDR3 is CAWRGAGEGFYEQYF. DNA of the CDR3: TGTGCCTGGAGAGGCGCGGGAGAGGGGTTTTACGAGCAGTACTTC.

The rearrangement uses TRBV30 and TRBJ2-1; 9 nucleotides align to TRBD1. V was clipped by 8 bases and J by 8 bases; unmatched bases: 7. Germline values: CDR1 GTSNPN, CDR2 SVGIG (reference sequence). This CDR3 has 12 residues. The DNA for the CDR3 is TGTGCCGGAGACAGGGGGAATCATGAGCAGTTCTTC. This codes for CAGDRGNHEQFF.

The rearrangement links TRBV7-3 to TRBJ2-6, with D perhaps matching TRBD1 (5 bases). The germline gives CDR1 SGHTA, CDR2 FQGTGA. V lost 8 bases and J 0 bases, leaving 17 bases between the germline ends. The CDR3 sequence is 17 residues long. In DNA form, the CDR3 reads TGTGCCAGCGGCTCTCGCGACAGAGTCTCTGGGGCCAACGTCCTGACTTTC. It encodes CASGSRDRVSGANVLTF.

The V and J genes are TRBV4-1 and TRBJ2-5; D unclear. Trimming took 0 bases from V and 1 from J, leaving 9 bases between them. The germline V gene has CDR1 MGHRA and CDR2 YSYEKL. The CDR3 covers 15 residues. The CDR3 DNA is TGCGCCAGCAGCCAAGATGCACGACCCCAAGAGACCCAGTACTTC. This sequence encodes CASSQDARPQETQYF.

The V call is TRBV19, the J call TRBJ2-1; perhaps TRBD1 as D (5 bases). V shed 6 bases and J shed 8 bases, with 17 bases lying between them. CDR1 is LNHDA and CDR2 is SQIVND in the germline V gene (reference sequence). This CDR3 has 14 residues. CDR3 amino acids: CASRALSGADEQFF. In nucleotides, the CDR3 is TGTGCCAGTAGGGCCCTTTCTGGGGCGGATGAGCAGTTCTTC.

This chain joins TRBV27 and TRBJ2-1; D is ambiguous. The CDR3 is made up of 11 amino acids. The ends were cut back, 4 bases at V and 12 bases at J, with 10 bases in the middle. CDR1 is MNHEY, CDR2 SMNVEV, per germline (reference sequence). CDR3 residues: CASSSQSRQFF. The CDR3, as DNA: TGTGCCAGCAGTTCCCAATCCCGGCAGTTCTTC.

This clonotype was picked up a small number of times. The CDR3 DNA is TGTGCCAGCAGTTTCCGGGGGGATAGCAATCAGCCCCAGCATTTT. The encoded protein is CASSFRGDSNQPQHF. V usage is TRBV28 and J usage is TRBJ1-5; perhaps TRBD1 as D (5 bases). Germline V gene sequence: CDR1 MDHEN, CDR2 SYDVKM. This CDR3 comprises 15 residues. V was shortened by 3 bases and J by 0 bases, with 9 bases between the two germline ends.

The chain has TRBV15 and TRBJ2-1, with no clear D. V lost 5 bases and J 4 bases, leaving 9 bases between the germline ends. The length of the CDR3 is 13 residues. Germline V gene data show CDR1 as LNHNV and CDR2 as YYDKDF (reference sequence). CDR3 protein: CATSPGWYNEQFF. The CDR3 DNA reads TGTGCCACCAGCCCCGGCTGGTACAATGAGCAGTTCTTC.

The gene calls are TRBV3-1 and TRBJ2-2; no clear D. The germline V and J ends were trimmed by 2 bases and 8 bases, with 6 bases remaining between them. The CDR3 runs 12 residues. Germline CDR1 reads LGHDT; CDR2 reads YNNKEL (reference sequence). This CDR3 is CASSQSRGELFF. The CDR3 coding sequence is TGTGCCAGCAGCCAATCCCGGGGGGAGCTGTTTTTT.

The V and J genes are TRBV5-1 and TRBJ1-5; D gene ambiguous. V was pared by 4 bases and J by 2 bases, with 13 bases between. The CDR3 is 15 residues long. Looked up from germline, CDR1 is SGHRS and CDR2 is YFSETQ. The chain's CDR3 is CASSPAGGGNQPQHF. The CDR3 nucleotides are TGCGCCAGCAGCCCGGCGGGTGGCGGCAATCAGCCCCAGCATTTT.

V is TRBV27 and J is TRBJ2-5; 12 bases align to TRBD1. CDR3 length: 16 amino acids. Looked up from germline, CDR1 is MNHEY and CDR2 is SMNVEV (reference sequence). V gave up 6 bases and J gave up 1 base; unmatched junction bases: 6. The CDR3 nucleotides are TGTGCCAGCAGCCCGGGGGGACAGGGGGCCCAAGAGACCCAGTACTTC. This translates into CASSPGGQGAQETQYF.

This clonotype was observed a few times. The chain has TRBV6-5 and TRBJ1-1, with D unclear. CDR1 and CDR2 from the germline V gene are MNHEY and SVGAGI. V was pared by 2 bases and J by 8 bases, with 12 bases between. The CDR3 totals 13 residues. CDR3: CASSYLEVTEAFF. The CDR3 bases are TGTGCCAGCAGTTACCTGGAGGTTACCGAAGCTTTCTTT.

The gene calls are TRBV20-1 and TRBJ2-3, with TRBD2 identical over 12 bases. From germline, CDR1 is DFQATT and CDR2 SNEGSKA (reference sequence). After removal of 3 bases from V and 4 bases from J, the junction contained 11 bases not matched to a gene. The CDR3 length is 17 residues. The CDR3, as DNA: TGCAGTGCTAGGCCCCTATCTAGCGGGAGGGTGGCAGATACGCAGTATTTT. As protein: CSARPLSSGRVADTQYF.

The chain recombines TRBV28 with TRBJ2-5, with D maybe TRBD2 (5 bases). Germline values: CDR1 MDHEN, CDR2 SYDVKM. This CDR3 is built from 13 residues. The V end was cut by 3 bases, the J end by 2 bases, with 7 bases between. CDR3 in amino acids: CASSLERQETQYF. The CDR3 DNA sequence: TGTGCCAGCAGTTTGGAGCGGCAAGAGACCCAGTACTTC.